The 8 T cell receptor beta chains listed next were all sequenced from one sample in a study of cytotoxic CD8 clonotypes in ibrutinib-treated CLL. The table came from immunoSEQ multiplex PCR; TCRdb's copy has only in-frame clones and leaves some out. Of over 120,000 clones listed, around 82% are singletons. Source: PBMCs, taken after 36 months of ibrutinib treatment. These receptors were taken from a human donor with chronic lymphocytic leukemia.

This clone was counted once. The chain employs TRBV7-3 and TRBJ2-5, with D tentatively TRBD2 (6 bases). This CDR3 comprises 14 residues. Germline V lookup: CDR1 SGHTA, CDR2 FQGTGA. Trimming left V 5 bases short and J 2 bases short, with 12 bases between. CDR3 in DNA: TGTGCCAGCAGCCCTGGGGCGGGGCAAGAGACCCAGTACTTC. Amino acid sequence: CASSPGAGQETQYF.

This clone was counted a single time. The chain combines TRBV28 with TRBJ2-3, with TRBD2 identical over 15 bases. Germline loops: CDR1 MDHEN, CDR2 SYDVKM. V was clipped by 6 bases and J by 9 bases; unmatched bases: 7. CDR3 length: 15 residues. In nucleotides, the CDR3 is TGTGCCAGCAGCTCGGGACTAGCGGGGGGACCGACGCAGTATTTT. It codes for CASSSGLAGGPTQYF.

V and J are TRBV18 and TRBJ2-1, with D possibly called TRBD1 or TRBD2 (6 bases each). Looked up from germline, CDR1 is KGHSH and CDR2 is LQKENI. There are 15 residues in the CDR3. V was trimmed by 1 base and J by 11 bases, leaving 18 bases between them. The CDR3 DNA reads TGTGCCAGCTCACCACGAGTTCCCGGGGGCGCGAAGCAGTTCTTC. Translating gives CASSPRVPGGAKQFF.

This clone has a handful of counts. This chain joins TRBV25-1 and TRBJ2-1; 9 nucleotides align to TRBD1. Germline V lookup: CDR1 MGHDK, CDR2 SYGVNS. V lost 5 bases to trimming and J lost 15 bases; unmatched junction nucleotides: 11. The CDR3 runs 13 residues. CDR3 in amino acids: CASSSQDRGERFF. CDR3 in DNA: TGTGCCAGCAGTTCTCAGGACAGGGGCGAAAGGTTCTTC.

The chain joins TRBV2 to TRBJ2-2, with D tentatively TRBD2 (6 bases). This CDR3 is 11 amino acids long. CDR1 is SNHLY and CDR2 is FYNNEI in the germline V gene. V lost 11 bases, J lost 4 bases, and 8 bases lay in between. The CDR3 sequence: CAGGVTGELFF. The CDR3 coding sequence is TGTGCCGGCGGGGTCACCGGGGAGCTGTTTTTT.

This clone has only a few counts. The J gene is TRBJ2-7, the V gene TRBV7-8; 10 positions match TRBD1. Germline CDR1 is SGHVS and CDR2 is FQNEAQ. V trimming: 2 bases; J trimming: 2 bases; junction bases outside the gene matches: 6. The CDR3 is 16 residues long. The CDR3 sequence is CASSLPGTGEPYEQYF. In DNA, the CDR3 is TGTGCCAGCAGCTTACCGGGGACAGGGGAGCCCTACGAGCAGTACTTC. The whole variable domain, filled in from reference TRBV7-8 and TRBJ2-7, reads GAGVSQSPRYKVAKRGQDVALRCDPISGHVSLFWYQQALGQGPEFLTYFQNEAQLDKSGLPSDRFFAERPEGSVSTLKIQRTQQEDSAVYLCASSLPGTGEPYEQYFGPGTRLTVT.

The chain employs TRBV4-1 and TRBJ1-5; D may be TRBD1 (5 bases). Germline lookup yields CDR1 MGHRA and CDR2 YSYEKL. There are 15 residues in the CDR3. Between the trimmed V and J ends, which lost 4 bases and 3 bases, there was a span of 13 bases. As DNA, the CDR3 is TGCGCCAGCAGCCCGCTCCCAGGGAACAATCAGCCCCAGCATTTT. Translated, it gives CASSPLPGNNQPQHF.

The rearrangement uses TRBV29-1 and TRBJ2-3; 8 positions agree with TRBD1. The CDR3 covers 15 residues. Germline V gene lookup returns CDR1 SQVTM and CDR2 ANQGSEA. V trimming: 4 bases; J trimming: 0 bases; junction bases outside the gene matches: 6. The CDR3 nucleotides are TGCAGCGTTGGAAACAGGGGGACGAGCACAGATACGCAGTATTTT. Translated, it gives CSVGNRGTSTDTQYF.